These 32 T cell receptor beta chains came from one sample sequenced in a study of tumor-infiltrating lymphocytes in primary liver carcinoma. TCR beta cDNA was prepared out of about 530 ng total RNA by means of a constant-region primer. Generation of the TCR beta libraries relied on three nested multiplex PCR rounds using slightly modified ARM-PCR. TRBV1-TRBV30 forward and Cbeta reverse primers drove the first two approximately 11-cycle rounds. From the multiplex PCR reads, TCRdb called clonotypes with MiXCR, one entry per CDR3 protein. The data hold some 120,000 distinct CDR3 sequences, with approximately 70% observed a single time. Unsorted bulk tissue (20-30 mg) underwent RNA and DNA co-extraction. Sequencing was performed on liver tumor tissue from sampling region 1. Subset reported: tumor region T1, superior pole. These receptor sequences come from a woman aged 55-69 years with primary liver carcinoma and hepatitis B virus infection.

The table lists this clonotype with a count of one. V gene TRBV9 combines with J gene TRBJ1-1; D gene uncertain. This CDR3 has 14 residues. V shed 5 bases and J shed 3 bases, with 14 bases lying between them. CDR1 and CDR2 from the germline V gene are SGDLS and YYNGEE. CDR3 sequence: CASRGGFEDTEAFF. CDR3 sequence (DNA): TGTGCCAGCAGAGGCGGTTTCGAGGACACTGAAGCTTTCTTT.

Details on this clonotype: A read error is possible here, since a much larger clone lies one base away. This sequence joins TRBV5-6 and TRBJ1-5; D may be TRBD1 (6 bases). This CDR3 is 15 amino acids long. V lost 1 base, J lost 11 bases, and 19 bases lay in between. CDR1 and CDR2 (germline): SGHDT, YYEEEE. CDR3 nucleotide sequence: TGTGCCAGCAGCTTGAGGACAGCTAGGGGGGAGGCCCAGCATTTT. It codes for CASSLRTARGEAQHF.

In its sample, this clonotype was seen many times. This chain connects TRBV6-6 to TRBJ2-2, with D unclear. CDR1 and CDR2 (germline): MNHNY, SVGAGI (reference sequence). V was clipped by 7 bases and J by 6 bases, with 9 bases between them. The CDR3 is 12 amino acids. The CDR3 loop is CASKSTAGELFF. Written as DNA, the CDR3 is TGTGCCAGCAAATCGACGGCCGGGGAGCTGTTTTTT.

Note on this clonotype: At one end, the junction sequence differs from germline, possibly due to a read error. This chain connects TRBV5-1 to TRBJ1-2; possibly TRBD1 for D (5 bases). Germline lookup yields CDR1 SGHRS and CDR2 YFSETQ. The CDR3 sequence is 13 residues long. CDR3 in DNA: TGCGCTAGCAGCACACAGGCTTCCTATGGCTACACCTTC. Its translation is CASSTQASYGYTF.

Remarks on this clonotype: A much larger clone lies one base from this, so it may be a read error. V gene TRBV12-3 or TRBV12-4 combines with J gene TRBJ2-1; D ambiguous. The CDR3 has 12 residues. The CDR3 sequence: CANSPGNNEQFF. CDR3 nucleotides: TGTGCCAACAGTCCCGGAAACAATGAGCAGTTCTTC.

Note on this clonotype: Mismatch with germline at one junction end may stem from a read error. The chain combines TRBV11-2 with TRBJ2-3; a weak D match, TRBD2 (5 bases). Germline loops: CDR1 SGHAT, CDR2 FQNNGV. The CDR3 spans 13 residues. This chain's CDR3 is CVSGLDRGDTQYF. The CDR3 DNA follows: TGTGTCAGCGGCTTAGATCGAGGAGATACACAGTATTTT.

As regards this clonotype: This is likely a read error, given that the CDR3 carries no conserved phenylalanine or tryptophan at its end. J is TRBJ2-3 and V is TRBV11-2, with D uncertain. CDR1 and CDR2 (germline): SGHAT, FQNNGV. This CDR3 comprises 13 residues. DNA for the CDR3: TGTGCCAGCAGCATAGATCGAGAAGATACGCAGTATTTG. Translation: CASSIDREDTQYL.

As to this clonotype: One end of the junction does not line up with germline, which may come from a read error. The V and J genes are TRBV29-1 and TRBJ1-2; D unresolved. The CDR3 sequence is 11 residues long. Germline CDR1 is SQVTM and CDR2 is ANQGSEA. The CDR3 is CSVVVGYCYTF. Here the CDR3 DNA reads TGCAGTGTTGTGGTCGGCTATTGCTACACCTTC.

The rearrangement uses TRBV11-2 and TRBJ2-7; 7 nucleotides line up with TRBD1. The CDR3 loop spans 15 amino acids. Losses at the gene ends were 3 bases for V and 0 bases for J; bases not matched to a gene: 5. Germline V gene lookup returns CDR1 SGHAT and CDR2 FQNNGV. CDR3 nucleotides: TGTGCCAGCAGCTTTATACAGGGGCCCTCCTACGAGCAGTACTTC. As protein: CASSFIQGPSYEQYF.

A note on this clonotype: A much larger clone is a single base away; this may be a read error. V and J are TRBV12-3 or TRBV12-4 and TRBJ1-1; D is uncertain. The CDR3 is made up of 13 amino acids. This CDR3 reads CASSVRQNTGAFF. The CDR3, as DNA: TGTGCCAGCAGTGTCAGGCAGAACACTGGAGCTTTCTTT.

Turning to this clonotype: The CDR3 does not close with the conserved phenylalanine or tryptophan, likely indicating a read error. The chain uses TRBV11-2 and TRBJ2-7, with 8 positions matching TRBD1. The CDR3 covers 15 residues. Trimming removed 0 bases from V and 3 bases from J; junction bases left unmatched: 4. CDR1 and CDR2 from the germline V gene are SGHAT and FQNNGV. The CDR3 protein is CASSLEKGQDYEQYL. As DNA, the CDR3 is TGTGCCAGCAGCTTAGAAAAGGGACAGGACTACGAGCAGTACCTC.

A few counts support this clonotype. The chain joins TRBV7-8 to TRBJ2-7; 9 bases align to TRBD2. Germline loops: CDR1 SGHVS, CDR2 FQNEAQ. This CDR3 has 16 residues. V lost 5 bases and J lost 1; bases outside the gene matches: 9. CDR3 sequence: CASSPRGTSWSYEQYF. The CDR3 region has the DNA TGTGCCAGCAGCCCCCGAGGGACTAGCTGGTCCTACGAGCAGTACTTC.

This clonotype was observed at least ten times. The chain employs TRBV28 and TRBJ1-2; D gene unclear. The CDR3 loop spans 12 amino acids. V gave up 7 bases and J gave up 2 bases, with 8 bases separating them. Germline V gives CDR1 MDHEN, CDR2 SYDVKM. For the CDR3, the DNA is TGTGCCAGCACGAACAGAAACTATGGCTACACCTTC. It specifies CASTNRNYGYTF.

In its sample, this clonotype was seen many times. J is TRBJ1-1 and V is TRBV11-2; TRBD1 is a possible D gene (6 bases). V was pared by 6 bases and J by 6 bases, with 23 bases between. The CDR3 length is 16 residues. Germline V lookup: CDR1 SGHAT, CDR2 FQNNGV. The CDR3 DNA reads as TGTGCCAGCAGACACGGGGGCGCAGGAGGTTTCTCTGAAGCTTTCTTT. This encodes CASRHGGAGGFSEAFF. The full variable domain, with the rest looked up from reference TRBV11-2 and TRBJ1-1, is EAGVAQSPRYKIIEKRQSVAFWCNPISGHATLYWYQQILGQGPKLLIQFQNNGVVDDSQLPKDRFSAERLKGVDSTLKIQPAKLEDSAVYLCASRHGGAGGFSEAFFGQGTRLTVV.

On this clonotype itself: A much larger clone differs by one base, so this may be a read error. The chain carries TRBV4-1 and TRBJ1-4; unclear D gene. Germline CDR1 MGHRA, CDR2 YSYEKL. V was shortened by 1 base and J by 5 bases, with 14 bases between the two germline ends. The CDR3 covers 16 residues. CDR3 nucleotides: TGCGCCAGCAGCCAAGTTATGAAAGCCCTGAATGAAAAACTGTTTTTT. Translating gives CASSQVMKALNEKLFF.

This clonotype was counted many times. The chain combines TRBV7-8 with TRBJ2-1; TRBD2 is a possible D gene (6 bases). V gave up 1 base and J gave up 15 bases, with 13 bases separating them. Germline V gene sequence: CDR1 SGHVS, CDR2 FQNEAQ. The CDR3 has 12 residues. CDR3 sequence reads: CASSLVPGSLFF. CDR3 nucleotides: TGTGCCAGCAGCTTAGTCCCCGGGAGTCTGTTCTTC.

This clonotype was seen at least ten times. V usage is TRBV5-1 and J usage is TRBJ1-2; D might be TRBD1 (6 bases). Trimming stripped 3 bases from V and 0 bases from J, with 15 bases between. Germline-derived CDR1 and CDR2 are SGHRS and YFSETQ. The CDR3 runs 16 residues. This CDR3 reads CASSWGAGAPNYGYTF. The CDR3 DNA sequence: TGCGCCAGCAGCTGGGGGGCGGGGGCGCCTAACTATGGCTACACCTTC. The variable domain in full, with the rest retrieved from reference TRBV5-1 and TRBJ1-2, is KAGVTQTPRYLIKTRGQQVTLSCSPISGHRSVSWYQQTPGQGLQFLFEYFSETQRNKGNFPGRFSGRQFSNSRSEMNVSTLELGDSALYLCASSWGAGAPNYGYTFGSGTRLTVV.

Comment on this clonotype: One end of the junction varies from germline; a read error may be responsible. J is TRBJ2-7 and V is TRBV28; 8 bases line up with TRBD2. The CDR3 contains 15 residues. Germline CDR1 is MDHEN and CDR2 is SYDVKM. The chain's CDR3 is CVSSLMGGGSNEQYF. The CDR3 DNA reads TGTGTCAGCAGTTTAATGGGCGGGGGGTCGAACGAGCAGTACTTC.

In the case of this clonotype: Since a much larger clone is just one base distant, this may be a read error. The CDR3 DNA sequence: TGTGCCAGCAGTGAAGTCGTAAAGGCGTCCCAAAACATTCAGTACTTC. Its protein is CASSEVVKASQNIQYF. This sequence joins TRBV6-1 and TRBJ2-4; no definite D call. This CDR3 has 16 residues. In germline, CDR1 is MNHNS, CDR2 SASEGT. V was pared by 1 base and J by 5 bases, with 15 bases between.

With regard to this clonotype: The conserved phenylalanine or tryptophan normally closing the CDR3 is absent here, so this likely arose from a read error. CDR3 DNA sequence: TGCGCCAGCAGCCGTACGGGACAGGGGGACACTGAAGCTTTCTCT. Its protein is CASSRTGQGDTEAFS. The chain carries TRBV4-1 and TRBJ1-1; TRBD1 aligns across 11 bases. This CDR3 region has 15 residues. The V gene end was trimmed by 4 bases and the J gene end by 3 bases; junction bases not matched to a gene: 4. The germline V gene encodes CDR1 MGHRA and CDR2 YSYEKL.

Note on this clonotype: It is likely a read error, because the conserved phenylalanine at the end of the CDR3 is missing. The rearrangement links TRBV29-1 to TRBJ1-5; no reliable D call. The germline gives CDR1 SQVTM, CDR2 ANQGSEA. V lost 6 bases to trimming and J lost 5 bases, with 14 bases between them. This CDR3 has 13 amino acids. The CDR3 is CSVLVSGDQPQHC. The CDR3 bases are TGCAGCGTCTTAGTTTCTGGGGATCAGCCCCAGCATTGT.

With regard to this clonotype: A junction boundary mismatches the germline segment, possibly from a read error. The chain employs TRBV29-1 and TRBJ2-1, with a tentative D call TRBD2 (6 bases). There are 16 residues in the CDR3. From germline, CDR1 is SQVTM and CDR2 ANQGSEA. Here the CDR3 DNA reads TGCAGAGTTGAGGGAGCACTAGCTCCCGCGTGGAATGAGCAGTTCTTC. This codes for CRVEGALAPAWNEQFF.

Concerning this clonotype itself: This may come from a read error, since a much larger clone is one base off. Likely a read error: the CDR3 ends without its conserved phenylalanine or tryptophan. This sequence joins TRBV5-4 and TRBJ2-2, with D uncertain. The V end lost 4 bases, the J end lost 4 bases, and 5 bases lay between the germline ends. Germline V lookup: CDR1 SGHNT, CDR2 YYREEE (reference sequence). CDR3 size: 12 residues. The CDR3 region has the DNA TGTGCCAGCAGCCGGCCCACCGGGGAGCTGTTTTTG. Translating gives CASSRPTGELFL.

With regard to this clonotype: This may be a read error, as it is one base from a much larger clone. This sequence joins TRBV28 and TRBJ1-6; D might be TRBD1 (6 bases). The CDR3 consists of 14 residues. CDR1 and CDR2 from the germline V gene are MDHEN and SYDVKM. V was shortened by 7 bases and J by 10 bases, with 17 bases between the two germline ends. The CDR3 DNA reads TGTGCCAGCAAGGTCTATAGGGACATCTCACCCCTCCACTTT. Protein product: CASKVYRDISPLHF.

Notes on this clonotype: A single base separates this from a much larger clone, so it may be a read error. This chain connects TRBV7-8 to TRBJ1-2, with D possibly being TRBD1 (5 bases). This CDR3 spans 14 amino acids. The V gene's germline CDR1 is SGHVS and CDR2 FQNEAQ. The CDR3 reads CATSLEAGNYGYTF. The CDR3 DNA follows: TGTGCCACCAGCTTAGAGGCAGGGAACTATGGCTACACCTTC.

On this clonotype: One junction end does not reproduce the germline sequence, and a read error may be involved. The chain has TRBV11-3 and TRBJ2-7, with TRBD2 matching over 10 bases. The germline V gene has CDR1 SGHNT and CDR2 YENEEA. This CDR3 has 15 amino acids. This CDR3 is CASNLGGLADYEQYF. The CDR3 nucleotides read TGTGCCAGCAACTTAGGTGGACTAGCGGACTACGAGCAGTACTTC. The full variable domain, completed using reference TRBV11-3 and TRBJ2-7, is EAGVVQSPRYKIIEKKQPVAFWCNPISGHNTLYWYLQNLGQGPELLIRYENEEAVDDSQLPKDRFSAERLKGVDSTLKIQPAELGDSAVYLCASNLGGLADYEQYFGPGTRLTVT.

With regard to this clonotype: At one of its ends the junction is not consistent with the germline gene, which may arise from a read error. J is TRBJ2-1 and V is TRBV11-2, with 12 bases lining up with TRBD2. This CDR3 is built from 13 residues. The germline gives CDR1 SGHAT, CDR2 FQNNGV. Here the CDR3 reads CAGRWTSGAERFF. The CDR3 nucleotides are TGTGCCGGCCGCTGGACTAGCGGGGCAGAGCGGTTCTTC.

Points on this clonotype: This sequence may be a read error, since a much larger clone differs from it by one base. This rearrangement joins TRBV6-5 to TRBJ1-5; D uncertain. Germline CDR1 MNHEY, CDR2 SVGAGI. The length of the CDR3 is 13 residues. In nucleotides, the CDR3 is TGTGACACCCGACGAGGCAGCAATCAGCCCCAGCATTTT. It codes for CDTRRGSNQPQHF.

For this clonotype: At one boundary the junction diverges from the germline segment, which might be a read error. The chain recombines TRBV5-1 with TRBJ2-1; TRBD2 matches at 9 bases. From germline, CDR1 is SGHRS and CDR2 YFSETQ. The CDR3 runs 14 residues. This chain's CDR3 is CASSFSGSRNEKLF. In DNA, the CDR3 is TGCGCCAGCAGCTTTAGCGGGAGTAGGAATGAGAAGCTCTTC.

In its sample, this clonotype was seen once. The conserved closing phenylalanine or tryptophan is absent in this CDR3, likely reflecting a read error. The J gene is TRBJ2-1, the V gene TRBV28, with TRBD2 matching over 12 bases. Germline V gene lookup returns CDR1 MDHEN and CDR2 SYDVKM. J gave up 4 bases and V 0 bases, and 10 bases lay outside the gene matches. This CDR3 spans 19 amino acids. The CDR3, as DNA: TGTGCCAGCAGTTTATGGGCTAGCGGGAGGGTGGGTCGGTACAATGAGCAGTTCCTC. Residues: CASSLWASGRVGRYNEQFL.

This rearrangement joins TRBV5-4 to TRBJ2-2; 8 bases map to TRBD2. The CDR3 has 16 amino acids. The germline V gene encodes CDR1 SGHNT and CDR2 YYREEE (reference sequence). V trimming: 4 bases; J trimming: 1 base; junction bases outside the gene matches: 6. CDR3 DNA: TGTGCCAGCAGCGCCGCCGGGACTAGGAACACCGGGGAGCTGTTTTTT. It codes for CASSAAGTRNTGELFF.

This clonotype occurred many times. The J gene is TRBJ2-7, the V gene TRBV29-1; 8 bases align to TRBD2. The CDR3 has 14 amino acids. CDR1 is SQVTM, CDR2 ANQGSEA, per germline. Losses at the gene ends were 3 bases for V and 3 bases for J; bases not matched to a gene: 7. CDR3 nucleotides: TGCAGCGTTGAGGGTGCGGGAGGCATCTACGAGCAGTACTTC. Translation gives CSVEGAGGIYEQYF.